What follows are 21 T cell receptor beta chains derived from one specimen sequenced in a study of beta chain features in type 1 diabetes. The authors reverse transcribed all of the isolated RNA, so sequencing captured expressed TCRB transcripts. Method: immunoSEQ multiplex PCR; TCRdb's copy keeps in-frame clones and lacks some. The sample yields 860,000 or so clones, 15% to 20% seen once. Sequencing input: naive CD4+ T cells from blood. The receptor source for this set is a young woman in good health.

There are a few counts of this clone. The V and J genes are TRBV7-2 and TRBJ1-1; D not certain. Germline V gene data show CDR1 as SGHTA and CDR2 as FQGNSA. V was clipped by 3 bases and J by 5 bases, with 7 bases between them. The CDR3 covers 12 residues. The CDR3 reads CASSFPLTEAFF. Written as DNA, the CDR3 is TGTGCCAGCAGCTTCCCCTTGACTGAAGCTTTCTTT.

The chain uses TRBV10-2 and TRBJ2-1, with a weak D call TRBD2 (6 bases). V lost 4 bases to trimming and J lost 4 bases, with 11 bases between them. Germline V gene data show CDR1 as WSHSY and CDR2 as SAAADI. The CDR3 has 14 residues. The CDR3 reads CASSVVAGYNEQFF. The CDR3 nucleotides read TGCGCCAGCAGTGTTGTTGCGGGATACAATGAGCAGTTCTTC.

This clone was detected a few times. The V call is TRBV19, the J call TRBJ1-1; 9 bases match TRBD1. Trimming took 7 bases from V and 9 from J; bases not matched to a gene: 9. Germline CDR1 is LNHDA and CDR2 is SQIVND (reference sequence). This CDR3 comprises 13 residues. The CDR3 bases are TGTGCCAGTAACCCCGGGACAGGGAGGAAAGCTTTCTTT. Its protein product is CASNPGTGRKAFF.

This sequence joins TRBV11-2 and TRBJ2-1; D is tentatively TRBD1 or TRBD2 (7 bases each). The V end was cut by 3 bases, the J end by 4 bases, with 16 bases between. This CDR3 comprises 16 residues. Germline V CDR1 and CDR2: SGHAT, FQNNGV. CDR3 residues: CASSFVGRGGYNEQFF. The DNA for the CDR3 is TGTGCCAGCAGCTTCGTCGGCAGGGGGGGATACAATGAGCAGTTCTTC.

The CDR3 DNA reads TGTGCCAGCAGAAAAGCGCTGCGGGAGCGAGAGACCCAGTACTTC. Translation: CASRKALRERETQYF. V is TRBV28 and J is TRBJ2-5, with TRBD2 matching 7 bases. J gave up 4 bases and V 6 bases, and 11 bases lay outside the gene matches. The CDR3 length is 15 residues. Per germline, CDR1 MDHEN and CDR2 SYDVKM.

This clone was counted a few times. This sequence joins TRBV5-1 and TRBJ2-1; D unclear. With 4 bases removed from V and 0 bases from J, the gap between germline ends came to 17 bases. From germline, CDR1 is SGHRS and CDR2 YFSETQ. The CDR3 loop spans 17 amino acids. DNA of the CDR3: TGCGCCAGCAGCCCAGCCCAGTATTACAGCTCCTACAATGAGCAGTTCTTC. Amino acid sequence: CASSPAQYYSSYNEQFF.

The chain combines TRBV27 with TRBJ2-5; 12 positions match TRBD2. The CDR3 totals 16 residues. CDR1 and CDR2 (germline): MNHEY, SMNVEV (reference sequence). V lost 3 bases and J lost 5; bases outside the gene matches: 7. CDR3 amino acids: CASSFRLAGAIETQYF. In nucleotides, the CDR3 is TGTGCCAGCAGTTTTCGACTAGCGGGAGCAATTGAGACCCAGTACTTC.

The DNA for the CDR3 is TGTGCCAGCAGCCTCGGGACTAGCGGGAGGAGCACAGATACGCAGTATTTT. This encodes CASSLGTSGRSTDTQYF. The chain is built from TRBV7-9 and TRBJ2-3; TRBD2 matches at 15 bases. Germline V gene data show CDR1 as SEHNR and CDR2 as FQNEAQ (reference sequence). CDR3 length: 17 residues. J gave up 0 bases and V 5 bases, and 3 bases lay outside the gene matches.

The table lists this clone with a few counts. The chain uses TRBV7-2 and TRBJ2-3; TRBD2 matches at 7 bases. This CDR3 has 15 residues. Germline assignment: CDR1 SGHTA and CDR2 FQGNSA. V lost 0 bases to trimming and J lost 2 bases; unmatched junction nucleotides: 2. The CDR3 loop reads CASSLASGFTDTQYF. Here the CDR3 DNA reads TGTGCCAGCAGCTTAGCTAGCGGGTTCACAGATACGCAGTATTTT.

V usage is TRBV10-3 and J usage is TRBJ1-2; 7 nucleotides match TRBD1. The CDR3 has 13 amino acids. Trimming took 8 bases from V and 4 from J; bases not matched to a gene: 7. CDR1 and CDR2 from the germline V gene are ENHRY and SYGVKD. The CDR3 region has the DNA TGTGCCATCCGCCGGGACAGCCTCTATGGCTACACCTTC. Translated: CAIRRDSLYGYTF.

The chain couples TRBV6-5 to TRBJ2-2; D ambiguous. The V and J ends lost 6 bases and 7 bases respectively, with 12 bases between them. The CDR3 is 13 amino acids. Looked up from germline, CDR1 is MNHEY and CDR2 is SVGAGI. The CDR3 bases are TGTGCCAGCAGCCTGGACCGAGTCGGGGAGCTGTTTTTT. Translating it yields CASSLDRVGELFF.

This clone has more than one count but fewer than ten. The V and J genes are TRBV7-2 and TRBJ1-4, with D uncertain. Deletions cut 5 bases from V and 5 bases from J, with 15 bases between. Germline CDR1 SGHTA, CDR2 FQGNSA. The CDR3 length is 15 residues. CDR3 bases: TGTGCCAGCAGCCCCACGACCGCGGGGAATGAAAAACTGTTTTTT. Translation gives CASSPTTAGNEKLFF. Combining the CDR3 with reference TRBV7-2 and TRBJ1-4 gives the whole variable domain GAGVSQSPSNKVTEKGKDVELRCDPISGHTALYWYRQSLGQGLEFLIYFQGNSAPDKSGLPSDRFSAERTGGSVSTLTIQRTQQEDSAVYLCASSPTTAGNEKLFFGSGTQLSVL.

J is TRBJ1-1 and V is TRBV6-6; D is possibly TRBD1 (5 bases). This CDR3 is built from 15 residues. CDR1 and CDR2 (germline): MNHNY, SVGAGI (reference sequence). Trimming removed 7 bases at V and 2 bases at J, with 17 bases between. Here the CDR3 reads CASNDRSKANTEAFF. For the CDR3, the DNA is TGTGCCAGCAACGACAGATCAAAAGCAAACACTGAAGCTTTCTTT.

This clone was detected a few times. J is TRBJ2-3 and V is TRBV4-3; tentatively, D is TRBD1 (6 bases). CDR3 size: 14 residues. The germline V gene encodes CDR1 LGHNA and CDR2 YSLEER. V was clipped by 0 bases and J by 7 bases, with 11 bases between them. The CDR3 loop reads CASSQDPDRYTQYF. CDR3 sequence (DNA): TGCGCCAGCAGCCAAGATCCGGACAGATATACGCAGTATTTT.

V is TRBV28 and J is TRBJ2-7; 8 bases align to TRBD2. The germline gives CDR1 MDHEN, CDR2 SYDVKM. The CDR3 consists of 13 residues. V lost 10 bases and J lost 5; bases outside the gene matches: 10. The CDR3 sequence is CATGWSGSNEQYF. CDR3 sequence (DNA): TGTGCCACCGGGTGGAGCGGGAGCAACGAGCAGTACTTC.

CDR3 amino acids: CSVARWETQYF. The DNA of the CDR3 is TGCAGTGTTGCGAGGTGGGAGACCCAGTACTTC. This sequence joins TRBV20-1 and TRBJ2-5; D not resolved. Between the trimmed V and J ends, which lost 7 bases and 5 bases, there was a span of 11 bases. The CDR3 consists of 11 residues. Germline lookup yields CDR1 DFQATT and CDR2 SNEGSKA (reference sequence).

The chain is built from TRBV11-2 and TRBJ2-3, with D tentatively TRBD2 (6 bases). Germline V gene lookup returns CDR1 SGHAT and CDR2 FQNNGV. V lost 7 bases to trimming and J lost 6 bases, with 14 bases between them. The CDR3 is made up of 13 amino acids. The CDR3 DNA is TGTGCCAGCACCCCCGGGGGTGCGGATACGCAGTATTTT. As protein: CASTPGGADTQYF.

CDR3 loop: CASSLSDQGWNEQFF. CDR3 nucleotide sequence: TGTGCCAGCAGTTTATCGGATCAGGGCTGGAATGAGCAGTTCTTC. This rearrangement joins TRBV27 to TRBJ2-1; D perhaps matches TRBD1 (5 bases). Germline CDR1 is MNHEY and CDR2 is SMNVEV (reference sequence). The V end was cut by 0 bases, the J end by 7 bases, with 13 bases between. This CDR3 region has 15 residues.

The V and J genes are TRBV7-2 and TRBJ2-5, with D maybe TRBD2 (5 bases). This CDR3 comprises 11 residues. V was cut by 7 bases and J by 9 bases, with 12 bases left in between. The germline gives CDR1 SGHTA, CDR2 FQGNSA. The CDR3 protein is CASNGGVAQYF. CDR3 nucleotides: TGTGCCAGCAACGGAGGAGTGGCCCAGTACTTC.

This clone was observed many times. This sequence joins TRBV18 and TRBJ2-1; TRBD1 matches at 7 bases. Germline V CDR1 and CDR2: KGHSH, LQKENI. The V and J ends lost 1 base and 8 bases, in that order; junction bases with no gene match: 14. The CDR3 consists of 17 residues. CDR3: CASSPHRVGTAHDEQFF. CDR3 sequence (DNA): TGTGCCAGCTCACCACATAGAGTCGGGACAGCTCATGATGAGCAGTTCTTC. Full variable domain (rest looked up from reference TRBV18 and TRBJ2-1): NAGVMQNPRHLVRRRGQEARLRCSPMKGHSHVYWYRQLPEEGLKFMVYLQKENIIDESGMPKERFSAEFPKEGPSILRIQQVVRGDSAAYFCASSPHRVGTAHDEQFFGPGTRLTVL.

The V call is TRBV19, the J call TRBJ2-2; no definite D call. Between the trimmed V and J ends, which lost 8 bases and 5 bases, there was a span of 6 bases. Germline assignment: CDR1 LNHDA and CDR2 SQIVND (reference sequence). The CDR3 loop spans 11 amino acids. The DNA for the CDR3 is TGTGCCAGTGCACAAACCGGGGAGCTGTTTTTT. Its translation: CASAQTGELFF.